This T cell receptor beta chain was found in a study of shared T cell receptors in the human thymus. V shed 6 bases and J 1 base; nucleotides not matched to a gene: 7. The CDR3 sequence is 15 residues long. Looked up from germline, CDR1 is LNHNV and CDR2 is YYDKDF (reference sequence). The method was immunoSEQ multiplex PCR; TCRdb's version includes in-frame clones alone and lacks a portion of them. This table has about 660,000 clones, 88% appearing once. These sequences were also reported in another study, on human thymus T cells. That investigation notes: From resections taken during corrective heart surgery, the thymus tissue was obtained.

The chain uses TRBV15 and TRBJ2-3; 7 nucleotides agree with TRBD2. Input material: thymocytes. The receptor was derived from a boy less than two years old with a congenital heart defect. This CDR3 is CATSWRELCTDTQYF. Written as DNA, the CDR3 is TGTGCCACCAGTTGGCGGGAGTTGTGCACAGATACGCAGTATTTT. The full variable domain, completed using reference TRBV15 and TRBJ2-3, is DAMVIQNPRYQVTQFGKPVTLSCSQTLNHNVMYWYQQKSSQAPKLLFHYYDKDFNNEADTPDNFQSRRPNTSFCFLDIRSPGLGDTAMYLCATSWRELCTDTQYFGPGTRLTVL.